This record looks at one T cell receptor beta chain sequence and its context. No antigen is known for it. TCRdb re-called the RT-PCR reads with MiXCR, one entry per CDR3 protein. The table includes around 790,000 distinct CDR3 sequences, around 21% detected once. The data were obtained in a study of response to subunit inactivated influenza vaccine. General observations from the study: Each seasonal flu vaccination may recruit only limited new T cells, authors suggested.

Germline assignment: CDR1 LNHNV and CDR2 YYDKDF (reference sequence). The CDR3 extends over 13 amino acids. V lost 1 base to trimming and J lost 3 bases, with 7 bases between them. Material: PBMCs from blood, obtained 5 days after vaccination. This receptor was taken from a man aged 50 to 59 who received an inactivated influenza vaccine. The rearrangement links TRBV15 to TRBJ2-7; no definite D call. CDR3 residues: CATSRAGNYEQYF. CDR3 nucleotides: TGTGCCACCAGCAGAGCTGGGAACTACGAGCAGTACTTC. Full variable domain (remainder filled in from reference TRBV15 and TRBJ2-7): DAMVIQNPRYQVTQFGKPVTLSCSQTLNHNVMYWYQQKSSQAPKLLFHYYDKDFNNEADTPDNFQSRRPNTSFCFLDIRSPGLGDTAMYLCATSRAGNYEQYFGPGTRLTVT.